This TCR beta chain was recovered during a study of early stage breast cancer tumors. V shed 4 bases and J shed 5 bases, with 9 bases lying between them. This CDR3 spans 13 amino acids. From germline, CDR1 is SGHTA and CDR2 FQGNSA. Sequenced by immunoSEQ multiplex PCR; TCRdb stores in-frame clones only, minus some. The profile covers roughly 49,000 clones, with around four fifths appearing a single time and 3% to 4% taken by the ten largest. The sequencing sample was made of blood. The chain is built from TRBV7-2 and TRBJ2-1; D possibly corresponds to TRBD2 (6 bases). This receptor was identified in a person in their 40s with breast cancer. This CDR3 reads CASSSGLNNEQFF. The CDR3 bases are TGTGCCAGCAGCTCGGGACTCAACAATGAGCAGTTCTTC.